This T cell receptor (beta chain) was sequenced for a study of cytomegalovirus exposure and HLA in healthy donors. It was with 60 Vbeta and 13 Jbeta primers that the PCR ran. Libraries were prepared by immunoSEQ multiplex PCR; TCRdb keeps only in-frame clonotypes and omits some of them. The sample comprises 200,000 or so clones, about 80% of which are singletons, and over 1.1% rests with the top ten. The CDR3 has 15 amino acids. Germline V gene lookup returns CDR1 ENHRY and CDR2 SYGVKD. Trimming shortened V by 6 bases and J by 5 bases, and 19 bases separated the two germline ends. In this sample, this clone turned up once. Its matching antigen is unknown. General study points: Association of 16,951 TCR beta sequences with HLA alleles was found at 0.05 false discovery rate in a later analysis. Later, an analysis showed that TCR beta chains associated with HLA were more clonally expanded than others that were equally common.

Sequencing was done on a sample of PBMCs. The TCR sequence derives from a girl between 5 and 17 years old in good health and CMV-seronegative. The V call is TRBV10-3, the J call TRBJ1-1, with D maybe TRBD1 (6 bases). CDR3 coding DNA: TGTGCCATCAGCGATAATACAGGGAGGGGGACTGAAGCTTTCTTT. This translates into CAISDNTGRGTEAFF.